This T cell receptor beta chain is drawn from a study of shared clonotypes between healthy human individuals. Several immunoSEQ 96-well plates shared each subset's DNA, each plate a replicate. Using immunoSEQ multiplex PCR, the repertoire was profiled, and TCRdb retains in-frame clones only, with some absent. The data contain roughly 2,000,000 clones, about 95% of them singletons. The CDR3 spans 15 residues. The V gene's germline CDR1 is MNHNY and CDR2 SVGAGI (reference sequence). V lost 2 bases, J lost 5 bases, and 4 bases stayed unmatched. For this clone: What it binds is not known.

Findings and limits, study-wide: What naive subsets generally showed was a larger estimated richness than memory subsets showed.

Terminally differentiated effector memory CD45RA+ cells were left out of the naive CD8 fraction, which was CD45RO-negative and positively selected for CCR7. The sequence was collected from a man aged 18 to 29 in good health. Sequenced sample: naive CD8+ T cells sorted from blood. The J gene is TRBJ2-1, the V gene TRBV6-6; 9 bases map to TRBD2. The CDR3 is CASSYGLAGNNEQFF. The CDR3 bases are TGTGCCAGCAGTTACGGGCTAGCGGGAAACAATGAGCAGTTCTTC.